This is a list of T cell receptor beta chains from one sample in a study of T cell repertoires in cytomegalovirus infection. From the reads, TCRdb called clonotypes with MiXCR, one entry per CDR3 protein. The table lists hundreds of thousands of distinct CDR3 sequences, roughly a quarter of them singletons. Source material: CD8+ T cells from PBMCs. These receptors were obtained from a human donor in good health (CMV status not recorded). Some clones in this sample may be carry-over from other donors' samples. Each CDR3 is given with its conserved first and last residue. D genes are given only for firm matches. The size of a clone is reported for some rows only, either as once, few or many, or as a class for expanded clones.

>-|TRBJ2-1|few|TRBV24-1
TGTGCCACCAGTGAGCTCCGGGACGATCGATTCCAGTTCTTC
CATSELRDDRFQFF
>-|TRBJ2-2|-|TRBV2
TGTGCCAGCAGTGGAACAGCGGACATGAACACCGGGGAGCTGTTTTTT
CASSGTADMNTGELFF
>-|TRBJ2-1|few|TRBV28
TGTGCCAGCCGCCCCATTAGCTCCTATGAGCAGTTCTTC
CASRPISSYEQFF
>-|TRBJ1-5|few|TRBV5-6
TGTGCCAGCAGCTTGCGGTATGTCAGCAATCAGCCCCAGCATTTT
CASSLRYVSNQPQHF
>-|TRBJ2-1|few|TRBV6-2/TRBV6-3
TGTGCCAGCAGTTACGGTCGGGCCAAATTGTGGGAGCAGTTCTTC
CASSYGRAKLWEQFF
>-|TRBJ2-5|-|TRBV19
TGTGCCAGTAGTATTAGCAGTCAAGAGACCCAGTACTTC
CASSISSQETQYF
>TRBD2|TRBJ2-3|many|TRBV28
TGTGCCAGCAGTGGACCCGCTAGCGGGGGGACTGACACAGATACGCAGTATTTT
CASSGPASGGTDTDTQYF
>TRBD1|TRBJ1-2|many|TRBV7-2
TGTGCCAGCAGCTACTCAACAGGGGGCTCCTATGGCTACACCTTC
CASSYSTGGSYGYTF
>-|TRBJ1-6|-|TRBV27
TGTGCCAGCAGCCCCCAGACTTTCTCCTATAATTCACCCCTCCACTTT
CASSPQTFSYNSPLHF
>-|TRBJ1-2|-|TRBV28
TGTGCCAGCAGTTTCCCCCTCACAGGGCTGTGTTCCTTC
CASSFPLTGLCSF
>-|TRBJ1-2|few|TRBV25-1
TGTGCCAGTTATGGGGGTCCCGATGGCTACACCTTC
CASYGGPDGYTF
>TRBD1|TRBJ2-1|many|TRBV7-9
TGTGCCAGCAGCTCGACAGGGGGCGGCTTTGGTGAGCAGTTCTTC
CASSSTGGGFGEQFF
>-|TRBJ1-2|few|TRBV7-9
TGTGCCAGCAGCAGCCGGGACTTAAACTATGGCTACACCTTC
CASSSRDLNYGYTF
>-|TRBJ2-5|many|TRBV7-6
TGTGCCAGCAGCTTCGAGCCCCGGCCACAAGAGACCCAGTACTTC
CASSFEPRPQETQYF
>TRBD1|TRBJ1-1|-|TRBV5-1
TGCGCCAGCAGCTACCCACAGGGGGAAGTAGGCACTGAAGCTTTCTTT
CASSYPQGEVGTEAFF
>TRBD1|TRBJ1-2|many|TRBV29-1
TGCAGCGTTGGTGTCGGACAGGGGAATGGCTACACCTTC
CSVGVGQGNGYTF
>TRBD2|TRBJ2-5|-|TRBV28
TGTGCCAGCAGTCTGGGACTAGCTTATTTAAGGGAGACCCAGTACTTC
CASSLGLAYLRETQYF
>-|TRBJ1-5|-|TRBV6-1
TGTGCCAGCAGCCTTGAACTAACACAGGATCAGCCCCAGCATTTT
CASSLELTQDQPQHF
>TRBD1|TRBJ2-7|few|TRBV20-1
TGCAGTGCTAGGAGCCGTACGGGACAGAGATACGAGCAGTACTTC
CSARSRTGQRYEQYF
>-|TRBJ2-7|-|TRBV5-6
TGTGCCAGCAGCCCTGCTGGATCCTACGAGCAGTACTTC
CASSPAGSYEQYF
>-|TRBJ2-4|many|TRBV6-2/TRBV6-3
TGTGCCAGCAGTGCCGCAAGTGTAGCCAAAAACATTCAGTACTTC
CASSAASVAKNIQYF
>-|TRBJ2-1|few|TRBV4-1
TGCGCCAGCAGCCTTTCTTCTGGGGTGCTGAATGAGCAGTTCTTC
CASSLSSGVLNEQFF
>-|TRBJ2-7|few|TRBV15
TGTGCCACCAGCAGAGATTTAGGGGACTCCTACGAGCAGTACTTC
CATSRDLGDSYEQYF
>-|TRBJ2-7|once|TRBV3-1
TGTGCCAGCAGCCAAGATCTAGCGAGAGAGCAGTACTTC
CASSQDLAREQYF
>TRBD2|TRBJ2-3|-|TRBV4-1
TGCGCCAGCAGCCAAGTCTTGCTAGCGGGTCCTCAGACAGATACGCAGTATTTT
CASSQVLLAGPQTDTQYF
>-|TRBJ2-1|few|TRBV19
TGTGCCAGTAGTATATTCCGGACACAGTACAATGAGCAGTTCTTC
CASSIFRTQYNEQFF
>-|TRBJ2-7|-|TRBV10-3
TGTGCCATCAGGAGGGAGAGAGGGGGTTCCTACGAGCAGTACTTC
CAIRRERGGSYEQYF
>-|TRBJ2-2|-|TRBV12-3/TRBV12-4
TGTGCCAGCAGTGAGGACAAGGCGAACGGGGAGCTGTTTTTT
CASSEDKANGELFF
>-|TRBJ1-4|many|TRBV7-8
TGTGCCAGCAGCCTCCTGCGGGACTCCCGGGGGGGACTGTTTTTT
CASSLLRDSRGGLFF
>TRBD1|TRBJ2-1|-|TRBV11-2
TGTGCCAGCAGCTCCACGACGAGACAGGGCGAGAATGAGCAGTTCTTC
CASSSTTRQGENEQFF
>-|TRBJ2-1|-|TRBV15
TGTGCCACCAGCAGAGATCGGGGGCCAAGCTCCTACAATGAGCAGTTCTTC
CATSRDRGPSSYNEQFF
>TRBD2|TRBJ2-1|few|TRBV7-3
TGTGCCAGCAGCTCACCAGGAGGACTAGCAAAACCGTACAATGAGCAGTTCTTC
CASSSPGGLAKPYNEQFF
>-|TRBJ1-3|-|TRBV7-9
TGTGCCAGCAGCTTAGGAGGACAGTACTCTGGAAACACCATATATTTT
CASSLGGQYSGNTIYF
>-|TRBJ1-5|-|TRBV20-1
TGCAGTGCTAGGCCCTGGGGTAATCAGCCCCAGCATTTT
CSARPWGNQPQHF
>-|TRBJ1-5|-|TRBV25-1
TGTGCCAGCAGTGAATACGACAGCAATCAGCCCCAGCATTTT
CASSEYDSNQPQHF
>-|TRBJ1-2|many|TRBV7-8
TGTGCCAGCAGCTTAGCAGGGTCTACTTATGGCTACACCTTC
CASSLAGSTYGYTF
>TRBD2|TRBJ2-2|many|TRBV6-2/TRBV6-3
TGTGCCAGCCTTGGGACTAGCGGAACCGGGGAGCTGTTTTTT
CASLGTSGTGELFF
>TRBD2|TRBJ2-5|few|TRBV7-9
TGTGCCAGCACCACAGCGGGGGGGAGCGGGGAGACCCAGTACTTC
CASTTAGGSGETQYF
>-|TRBJ1-1|many|TRBV28
TGTGCCAGCACCGCCTTCGTGCCTACAAACACTGAAGCTTTCTTT
CASTAFVPTNTEAFF
>-|TRBJ2-5|few|TRBV10-2
TGCGCCAGCACGGAGGGGGGAGAAGAGACCCAGTACTTC
CASTEGGEETQYF
>-|TRBJ2-7|few|TRBV3-1
TGTGCCAGCAGCCAAGATAGGGTTTCCTACGAGCAGTACTTC
CASSQDRVSYEQYF